The 23 T cell receptor beta chains below were found in one sample sequenced in a study of cytomegalovirus exposure and HLA in healthy donors. In the PCR, 60 Vbeta and 13 Jbeta primers were used. TCRdb keeps only in-frame clones here, not all; method: immunoSEQ multiplex PCR. The sample has approximately 140,000 clones; around 83% are singletons. The sequenced sample consisted of PBMCs. All receptors derive from a girl aged 2 to 9 in good health and CMV-seronegative.

The J gene is TRBJ2-7, the V gene TRBV6-5; 7 bases line up with TRBD2. V was clipped by 5 bases and J by 6 bases; unmatched bases: 10. Germline-derived CDR1 and CDR2 are MNHEY and SVGAGI. This CDR3 has 14 amino acids. CDR3 protein: CASSLLAGSGEQYF. The CDR3 region has the DNA TGTGCCAGCAGTCTGTTAGCGGGTTCGGGCGAGCAGTACTTC.

The chain carries TRBV9 and TRBJ1-1; TRBD1 is a possible D gene (6 bases). Between the trimmed V and J ends, which lost 5 bases and 4 bases, there was a span of 12 bases. Germline CDR1 SGDLS, CDR2 YYNGEE. The CDR3 is 13 amino acids. The CDR3 nucleotides read TGTGCCAGCAGAGAAACAGGGCGCACTGAAGCTTTCTTT. It is translated as CASRETGRTEAFF.

The chain joins TRBV18 to TRBJ2-1; D possibly corresponds to TRBD2 (7 bases). The germline V and J ends were trimmed by 3 bases and 8 bases, with 14 bases remaining between them. CDR3 length equals 14 residues. Germline values: CDR1 KGHSH, CDR2 LQKENI. The CDR3 here is CASSPWGGADEQFF. The CDR3 bases are TGTGCCAGCTCACCCTGGGGGGGGGCCGATGAGCAGTTCTTC.

As concerns this clone: Other DNA sequences in this specimen translate into the identical CDR3. The gene calls are TRBV2 and TRBJ1-2, with D maybe TRBD1 (5 bases). V lost 3 bases and J lost 11, with 16 bases in between. This CDR3 contains 13 residues. Germline values: CDR1 SNHLY, CDR2 FYNNEI. The DNA of the CDR3 is TGTGCCAGCAGTGACAGGGATAGGGATAGATACACCTTC. This encodes CASSDRDRDRYTF.

V and J are TRBV23-1 and TRBJ1-1; D remains ambiguous. TRBV23-1 belongs to the ORF category, with a function that is uncertain. CDR3 length: 14 amino acids. Trimming took 0 bases from V and 1 from J, leaving 6 bases between them. CDR3 in amino acids: CASSQSEENTEAFF. The DNA for the CDR3 is TGCGCCAGCAGTCAATCCGAGGAGAACACTGAAGCTTTCTTT.

The chain combines TRBV29-1 with TRBJ2-7; 7 bases fit TRBD1. CDR1 SQVTM and CDR2 ANQGSEA come from the germline V gene. This CDR3 contains 13 residues. V gave up 6 bases and J gave up 6 bases; unmatched junction bases: 11. The CDR3, as DNA: TGCAGCGTCCCGGGACAGTCGTCTGGCGAGCAGTACTTC. This sequence encodes CSVPGQSSGEQYF.

The V and J genes are TRBV30 and TRBJ2-5, with D tentatively TRBD2 (6 bases). The end of the DNA is better explained by TRBJ2-7, so the J call may be wrong. Per germline, CDR1 GTSNPN and CDR2 SVGIG (reference sequence). The CDR3 has 16 residues. As DNA, the CDR3 is TGTGCCTGGAGTGGCCCCTTCGGGGGACGGCACTACGAGCAGTACTTC. It translates to CAWSGPFGGRHYEQYF.

This chain connects TRBV11-2 to TRBJ2-7, with 7 bases lining up with TRBD1. CDR3 size: 13 residues. V lost 5 bases and J lost 6; bases outside the gene matches: 7. In germline, CDR1 is SGHAT, CDR2 FQNNGV. The DNA of the CDR3 is TGTGCCAGCAGCGCCTATCCAGGGGGCGAGCAGTACTTC. Its translation is CASSAYPGGEQYF.

The gene calls are TRBV15 and TRBJ2-5; D is unresolved. This CDR3 comprises 11 residues. CDR1 is LNHNV, CDR2 YYDKDF, per germline (reference sequence). V gave up 7 bases and J gave up 5 bases, with 8 bases separating them. The CDR3 loop reads CATTPMETQYF. The CDR3 DNA is TGTGCCACCACCCCCATGGAGACCCAGTACTTC.

This chain uses TRBV9 with TRBJ2-7, with TRBD2 identical over 9 bases. Losses at the gene ends were 0 bases for V and 4 bases for J; bases not matched to a gene: 17. CDR1 and CDR2 (germline): SGDLS, YYNGEE. CDR3 size: 19 residues. The CDR3 nucleotides read TGTGCCAGCAGCGTAGGGCAGGGTTACGCCGGGACTAGCCTATACGAGCAGTACTTC. This encodes CASSVGQGYAGTSLYEQYF.

The V and J genes are TRBV14 and TRBJ1-1; no clear D gene. The V end was cut by 1 base, the J end by 4 bases, with 7 bases between. Germline V gene lookup returns CDR1 SGHDN and CDR2 FVKESK. The CDR3 is made up of 13 amino acids. The CDR3 sequence is CASSQAFSTEAFF. The CDR3 DNA reads TGTGCCAGCAGCCAAGCTTTTAGCACTGAAGCTTTCTTT.

J is TRBJ2-3 and V is TRBV7-3, with TRBD2 identical over 11 bases. J lost 2 bases, V lost 2 bases, and 6 bases had no gene match. CDR3 size: 17 residues. The germline V gene encodes CDR1 SGHTA and CDR2 FQGTGA. CDR3 residues: CASSLGLAGGYTDTQYF. CDR3 nucleotide sequence: TGTGCCAGCAGCTTAGGTCTAGCGGGAGGTTACACAGATACGCAGTATTTT.

CDR3 in DNA: TGTGCCAGCAGCTTGGGACAGAGGAACACTGAAGCTTTCTTT. Residues: CASSLGQRNTEAFF. This chain connects TRBV13 to TRBJ1-1, with TRBD1 identical over 7 bases. This CDR3 region has 14 residues. The V gene's germline CDR1 is PRHDT and CDR2 FYEKMQ (reference sequence). The J segment lost 1 base and the V segment lost 3 bases, leaving 2 bases of the junction unmatched.

The gene calls are TRBV7-3 and TRBJ1-1; D might be TRBD1 (5 bases). Germline loops: CDR1 SGHTA, CDR2 FQGTGA. V was pared by 0 bases and J by 4 bases, with 15 bases between. CDR3 length: 16 residues. The CDR3 coding sequence is TGTGCCAGCAGCTTAACTACGCAGGGTAAGGGCACTGAAGCTTTCTTT. Residues: CASSLTTQGKGTEAFF.

The chain employs TRBV2 and TRBJ1-2; 9 bases map to TRBD1. The CDR3 runs 14 residues. Germline CDR1 is SNHLY and CDR2 is FYNNEI. With 6 bases clipped from V and 1 base from J, the junction kept 3 bases outside the gene matches. The CDR3 coding sequence is TGTGCCAGCAGGAGGGACAGGGATAACTATGGCTACACCTTC. Protein sequence: CASRRDRDNYGYTF.

This chain uses TRBV29-1 with TRBJ1-2, with unresolved D. This CDR3 contains 12 residues. V was trimmed by 1 base and J by 7 bases, leaving 10 bases between them. The germline gives CDR1 SQVTM, CDR2 ANQGSEA. The DNA of the CDR3 is TGCAGCGTTGAAGTAATTAGACTTGGCTACACCTTC. Its protein product is CSVEVIRLGYTF.

The chain is built from TRBV5-1 and TRBJ2-7, with TRBD2 matching 13 bases. The CDR3 is made up of 15 amino acids. Looked up from germline, CDR1 is SGHRS and CDR2 is YFSETQ. With V trimmed by 4 bases and J by 2 bases, 3 bases remained unmatched. In DNA form, the CDR3 reads TGCGCCAGCAGCCTGGGACTAGCGGGGACCTACGAGCAGTACTTC. This sequence encodes CASSLGLAGTYEQYF.

The chain couples TRBV2 to TRBJ1-1; TRBD1 matches at 8 bases. V lost 3 bases and J lost 4; bases outside the gene matches: 4. Germline assignment: CDR1 SNHLY and CDR2 FYNNEI. CDR3 length: 14 residues. CDR3 residues: CASSEGRGLTEAFF. CDR3 DNA sequence: TGTGCCAGCAGTGAGGGCAGGGGGCTCACTGAAGCTTTCTTT.

The chain carries TRBV6-6 and TRBJ2-7; TRBD1 agrees at 10 bases. The length of the CDR3 is 16 residues. Germline CDR1 is MNHNY and CDR2 is SVGAGI (reference sequence). Trimming took 5 bases from V and 13 from J; bases not matched to a gene: 20. The CDR3 coding sequence is TGTGCCAGCAGTCCGGGGCGGACAGGGGGGCTTTCTACGAGCTACTTC. This sequence encodes CASSPGRTGGLSTSYF.

This chain joins TRBV28 and TRBJ1-1; TRBD1 aligns across 8 bases. J lost 0 bases, V lost 3 bases, and 0 bases had no gene match. Per germline, CDR1 MDHEN and CDR2 SYDVKM. This CDR3 is built from 14 residues. The CDR3: CASSFRGLNTEAFF. The CDR3 DNA sequence: TGTGCCAGCAGTTTCAGGGGGCTGAACACTGAAGCTTTCTTT.

V is TRBV5-3 and J is TRBJ2-1; 8 bases agree with TRBD2. TRBV5-3 is marked as an open reading frame, function uncertain. V shed 4 bases, J shed 0 bases, and the junction held 18 bases outside the gene matches. CDR3 size: 20 residues. The CDR3 nucleotides are TGTGCCAGAAGCCACCCACCGGGACTAGTGGGAGTGAGCTCCTACAATGAGCAGTTCTTC. It specifies CARSHPPGLVGVSSYNEQFF.

The chain has TRBV15 and TRBJ2-1, with 9 bases matching TRBD2. Losses at the gene ends were 6 bases for V and 8 bases for J; bases not matched to a gene: 8. The CDR3 spans 14 residues. Germline CDR1 is LNHNV and CDR2 is YYDKDF (reference sequence). This CDR3 reads CATSVGTSWDEQFF. In DNA form, the CDR3 reads TGTGCCACCAGTGTCGGGACTAGCTGGGATGAGCAGTTCTTC.

V and J are TRBV4-2 and TRBJ2-7; 11 nucleotides line up with TRBD2. Trimming at V came to 8 bases and at J to 7 bases, leaving 7 bases not matched to a gene. This CDR3 contains 13 residues. CDR1 and CDR2 (germline): LGHNA, YNFKEQ. The CDR3 reads CASGLAGGREQYF. In DNA form, the CDR3 reads TGTGCCAGCGGGCTAGCGGGGGGCAGGGAGCAGTACTTC.